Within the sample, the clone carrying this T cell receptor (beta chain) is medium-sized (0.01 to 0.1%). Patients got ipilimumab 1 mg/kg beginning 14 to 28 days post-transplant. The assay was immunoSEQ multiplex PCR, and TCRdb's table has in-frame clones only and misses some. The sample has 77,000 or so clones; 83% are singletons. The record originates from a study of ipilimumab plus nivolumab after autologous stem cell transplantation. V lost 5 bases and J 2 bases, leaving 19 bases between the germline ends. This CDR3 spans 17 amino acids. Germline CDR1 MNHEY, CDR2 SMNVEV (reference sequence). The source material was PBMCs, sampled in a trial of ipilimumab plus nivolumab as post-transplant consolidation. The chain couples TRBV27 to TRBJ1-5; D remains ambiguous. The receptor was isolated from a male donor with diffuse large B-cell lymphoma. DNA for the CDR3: TGTGCCAGCAGTCCAACGGGGAGTATAATAGGCAATCAGCCCCAGCATTTT. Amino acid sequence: CASSPTGSIIGNQPQHF.